Sequencing of this TCR beta chain was carried out in a study of CD8 T cells in Susac syndrome. RNA, at about 0.45 to 1 ug, was reverse transcribed with random hexamers. An immunoSEQ multiplex PCR generated amplified TCR beta CDR3 products spanning 54 Vbeta and 13 Jbeta. TCRdb itself ran the immunoSEQ multiplex PCR reads through MiXCR, one entry per CDR3 protein. The sample yields 300,000 or so distinct CDR3 sequences, approximately 90% seen once. This clonotype has a single count. Bulk CD8+ and CD4+ cells came from magnetic negative isolation; CD8+ TEMRA by FACS. The CDR3 consists of 15 residues. Germline V gives CDR1 SGHTA, CDR2 FQGNSA. The V end was cut by 2 bases, the J end by 2 bases, with 7 bases between.

V usage is TRBV7-2 and J usage is TRBJ2-6, with D maybe TRBD2 (5 bases). The TCR comes from a human donor with multiple sclerosis. Sequencing used CD4+ T cells from PBMCs. The CDR3 region has the DNA TGTGCCAGCAGCTTACCGGGGACTGGGGCCAACGTCCTGACTTTC. It encodes CASSLPGTGANVLTF.